The 5 T cell receptor beta chains below come from one sample, sequenced in a study of control samples from healthy donors and cancer patients. Here immunoSEQ multiplex PCR was the method, and the copy in TCRdb shows in-frame clones only, minus some. The table records tens of thousands of clones, around 85% of them present only once. The sample taken for sequencing was blood. The origin of the receptors is a man aged 40-49 years in good health.

This clone qualifies as medium-sized. The chain employs TRBV9 and TRBJ2-5; TRBD2 is a possible D gene (5 bases). Germline assignment: CDR1 SGDLS and CDR2 YYNGEE. V lost 0 bases and J lost 2, with 11 bases in between. This CDR3 region has 15 residues. CDR3 sequence: CASSVVGLAQETQYF. As DNA, the CDR3 is TGTGCCAGCAGCGTAGTAGGGCTAGCTCAAGAGACCCAGTACTTC.

This rearrangement joins TRBV2 to TRBJ2-5; 7 bases align to TRBD2. This CDR3 is built from 14 residues. Trimming at V came to 6 bases and at J to 5 bases, leaving 9 bases not matched to a gene. CDR1 is SNHLY, CDR2 FYNNEI, per germline. CDR3 nucleotides: TGTGCCAGCAGGGAACTTACTAGCGTGGAGACCCAGTACTTC. Encoded protein: CASRELTSVETQYF. The complete variable domain, with remaining parts taken from reference TRBV2 and TRBJ2-5, reads EPEVTQTPSHQVTQMGQEVILRCVPISNHLYFYWYRQILGQKVEFLVSFYNNEISEKSEIFDDQFSVERPDGSNFTLKIRSTKLEDSAMYFCASRELTSVETQYFGPGTRLLVL.

The gene calls are TRBV5-1 and TRBJ1-3; D remains unclear. Germline CDR1 reads SGHRS; CDR2 reads YFSETQ. Trimming took off 4 bases at V and 4 bases at J, with 15 bases between the two ends. This CDR3 has 15 amino acids. CDR3 residues: CASSPLLDAGNTIYF. In nucleotides, the CDR3 is TGCGCCAGCAGCCCGCTATTGGACGCGGGAAACACCATATATTTT.

This chain joins TRBV11-3 and TRBJ2-1; TRBD1 might be the D (6 bases). V lost 1 base and J 8 bases, leaving 15 bases between the germline ends. This CDR3 is 15 amino acids long. Per the germline V gene, CDR1 is SGHNT and CDR2 is YENEEA. This CDR3 reads CASSLGGQGSDEQFF. The CDR3 bases are TGTGCCAGCAGCTTAGGGGGGCAAGGTAGCGATGAGCAGTTCTTC.

The sample holds one count of this clone. The rearrangement uses TRBV6-5 and TRBJ1-5; tentatively, D is TRBD1 (5 bases). Germline V gene sequence: CDR1 MNHEY, CDR2 SVGAGI. The CDR3 covers 15 residues. Between the trimmed V and J ends, which lost 0 bases and 6 bases, there was a span of 12 bases. In DNA, the CDR3 is TGTGCCAGCAGTTACTCGGGGCCCAACCTTCAGCCCCAGCATTTT. Protein product: CASSYSGPNLQPQHF.